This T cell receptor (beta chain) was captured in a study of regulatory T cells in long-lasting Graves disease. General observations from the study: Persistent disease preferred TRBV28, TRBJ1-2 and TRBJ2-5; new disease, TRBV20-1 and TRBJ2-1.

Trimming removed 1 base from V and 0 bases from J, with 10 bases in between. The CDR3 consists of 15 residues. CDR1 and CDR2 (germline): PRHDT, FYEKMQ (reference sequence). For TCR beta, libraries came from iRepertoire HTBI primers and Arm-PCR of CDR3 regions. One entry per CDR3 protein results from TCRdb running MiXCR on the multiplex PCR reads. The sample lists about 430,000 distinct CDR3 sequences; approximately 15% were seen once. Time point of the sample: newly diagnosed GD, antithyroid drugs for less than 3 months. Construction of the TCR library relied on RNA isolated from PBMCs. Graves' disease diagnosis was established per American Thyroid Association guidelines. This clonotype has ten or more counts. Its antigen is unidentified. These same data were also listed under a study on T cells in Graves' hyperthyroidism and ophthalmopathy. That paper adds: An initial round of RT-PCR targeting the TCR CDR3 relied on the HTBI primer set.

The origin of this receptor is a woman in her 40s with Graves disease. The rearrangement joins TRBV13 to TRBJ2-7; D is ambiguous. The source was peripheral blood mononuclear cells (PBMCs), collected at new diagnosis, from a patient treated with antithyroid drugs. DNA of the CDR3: TGTGCCAGCAGCTTAGCGGGCGAGATCTCCTACGAGCAGTACTTC. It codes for CASSLAGEISYEQYF.